Sequencing of this TCR beta chain was carried out in a study of shared clonotypes between healthy human individuals. Across the study: Donors, aged 18 to 49, were a couple of women and a few men.

The sample holds one count of this clone. The CDR3 extends over 14 amino acids. V gave up 7 bases and J gave up 2 bases; unmatched junction bases: 9. Germline CDR1 and CDR2: GTSNPN and SVGIG (reference sequence). Sorted-subset replicate PCR reactions were performed with approximately 200 ng DNA, corresponding to roughly 30,000 T cell genomes. As processed by the authors: ImmunoSEQ only sent back junction sequences with no quality scores, so filtering was done differently. Sequenced by immunoSEQ multiplex PCR; TCRdb stores in-frame clones only, minus some. V and J calls and clone size are given by that table; D and trimming were obtained from the DNA. This sample has 750,000 to 1,000,000 clones, with almost 95% found just once. Naive CD8 cells lacked CD45RO and underwent positive selection for CCR7, leaving out terminally differentiated effector memory CD45RA+ cells.

This chain uses TRBV30 with TRBJ2-3; 7 bases are a match to TRBD2. What was sequenced was naive CD8+ T cells sorted from blood. The clonotype originates from a man aged 25-45 years in good health. DNA for the CDR3: TGTGCCTTGGTTAGCGGGCGCAACACAGATACGCAGTATTTT. Its protein is CALVSGRNTDTQYF.